Listed below are T cell receptor beta chains from one sample, sequenced in a study of T-cell memory formation after mild COVID-19. Each CDR3 protein gets one entry after TCRdb re-called the 5' RACE reads with MiXCR. The profile shows 60,000 to 65,000 distinct CDR3 sequences, 9.3% of them singletons. Sequencing used PBMCs or a T cell subset sorted from them (not recorded which). Receptors were obtained from a man aged 18-30 years who had mild COVID-19 (a few samples of this study predate the infection). Cell type and time point are not known. Both conserved end residues are part of each CDR3. The order of the fields is J gene, V gene, D gene, clone size, CDR3 protein, CDR3 DNA. A D gene is named only where the DNA matches it firmly. Clone sizes are given selectively: once, few, many, or a class where the clone is expanded.

TRBJ1-2	TRBV21-1	NA	few	CASSSGAGGARYGYTF	TGTGCCAGCAGCTCCGGGGCAGGGGGCGCTCGGTATGGCTACACCTTC
TRBJ2-3	TRBV6-5	TRBD2	few	CASSYWRGGTDTQYF	TGTGCCAGCAGTTACTGGCGGGGGGGCACAGATACGCAGTATTTT
TRBJ2-7	TRBV20-1	NA	NA	CSAKGGGLSYEQYF	TGCAGTGCAAAGGGGGGGGGACTCTCCTACGAGCAGTACTTC
TRBJ2-7	TRBV7-8	TRBD1	many	CASSLVQGAIEQYF	TGTGCCAGCAGCTTAGTACAGGGGGCAATTGAGCAGTACTTC
TRBJ1-4	TRBV12-3/TRBV12-4	NA	NA	CASSGSNNEKLFF	TGTGCCAGCAGCGGGAGCAATAATGAAAAACTGTTTTTT
TRBJ2-3	TRBV27	NA	few	CASSSRDSSTDTQYF	TGTGCCAGCAGTTCGAGGGATTCTAGCACAGATACGCAGTATTTT
TRBJ1-6	TRBV15	NA	many	CATSKLAGKNSPLHF	TGTGCCACCAGCAAACTGGCGGGGAAGAATTCACCCCTCCACTTT
TRBJ2-3	TRBV6-5	NA	NA	CASSEAPGSDTQYF	TGTGCCAGCAGTGAGGCGCCGGGGTCAGATACGCAGTATTTT
TRBJ2-5	TRBV14	NA	NA	CASSQGSGWRPRETQYF	TGTGCCAGCAGCCAAGGAAGCGGGTGGCGCCCGAGGGAGACCCAGTACTTC
TRBJ2-6	TRBV12-3/TRBV12-4	TRBD2	NA	CALGGVEAGANVLTF	TGTGCCCTGGGAGGGGTCGAGGCTGGGGCCAACGTCCTGACTTTC
TRBJ2-1	TRBV20-1	NA	few	CSARGDFNEQFF	TGCAGTGCTAGAGGGGACTTCAATGAGCAGTTCTTC
TRBJ2-2	TRBV20-1	TRBD1	few	CSASSGQGFTGELFF	TGCAGTGCTAGCTCGGGACAGGGGTTCACCGGGGAGCTGTTTTTT
TRBJ2-5	TRBV7-2	NA	few	CASSQDYLSQETQYF	TGTGCCAGCAGTCAGGACTACCTTTCCCAAGAGACCCAGTACTTC
TRBJ1-4	TRBV4-2	TRBD1	few	CDSSQGGPNEKLFF	TGTGACAGCAGCCAGGGGGGGCCTAATGAAAAACTGTTTTTT
TRBJ2-1	TRBV4-1	NA	few	CASSQPLGGVTRRYNEQFF	TGCGCCAGCAGCCAACCCCTAGGGGGGGTTACCCGGAGGTACAATGAGCAGTTCTTC
TRBJ2-5	TRBV7-2	NA	few	CASSLTGFEVETQYF	TGTGCCAGCAGCCTCACAGGCTTCGAGGTGGAGACCCAGTACTTC
TRBJ2-3	TRBV6-5	TRBD2	many	CASSPFLAGPGDTQYF	TGTGCCAGCAGCCCATTTTTAGCGGGGCCGGGGGATACGCAGTATTTT
TRBJ2-1	TRBV7-2	TRBD2	few	CASSFGLAGRNEQFF	TGTGCCAGCAGCTTTGGACTAGCGGGGAGGAATGAGCAGTTCTTC
TRBJ1-5	TRBV5-6	NA	NA	CASSMGEDQPQHF	TGTGCCAGCAGCATGGGGGAGGATCAGCCCCAGCATTTT